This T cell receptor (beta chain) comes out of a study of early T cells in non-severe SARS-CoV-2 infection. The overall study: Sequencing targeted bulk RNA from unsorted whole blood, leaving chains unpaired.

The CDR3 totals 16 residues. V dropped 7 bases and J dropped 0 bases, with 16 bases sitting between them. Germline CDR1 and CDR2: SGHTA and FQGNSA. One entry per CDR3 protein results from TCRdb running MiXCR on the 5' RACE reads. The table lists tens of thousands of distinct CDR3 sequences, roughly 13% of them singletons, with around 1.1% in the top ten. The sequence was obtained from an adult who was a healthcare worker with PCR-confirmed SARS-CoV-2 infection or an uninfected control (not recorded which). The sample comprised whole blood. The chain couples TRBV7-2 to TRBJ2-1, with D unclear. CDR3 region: CASTPLISLSYNEQFF. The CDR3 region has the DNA TGTGCCAGCACCCCTCTGATTAGTCTCTCCTACAATGAGCAGTTCTTC.